The T cell receptor beta chain described here comes from a study of T cell responses to AZD1222 COVID-19 vaccine. This clone was recorded once. The junction and the germline gene differ at one end; a read error may be behind it. Profiling relied on immunoSEQ multiplex PCR, and the TCRdb table lists in-frame clones only, not all of them. The data contain approximately 89,000 clones, 75% to 95% of them singletons. The clonotype comes from an adult who received the AZD1222 COVID-19 vaccine. The sequenced sample was peripheral blood, obtained 28 days after the second AZD1222 dose.

The DNA of the CDR3 is TGTGCCAGTAAGATAGACAGCAGAGATACGCAGTATTTT. Amino acid sequence: CASKIDSRDTQYF. The chain combines TRBV19 with TRBJ2-3; tentatively, D is TRBD1 (5 bases). CDR3 size: 13 residues. In germline, CDR1 is LNHDA, CDR2 SQIVND (reference sequence). The full variable domain, completed using reference TRBV19 and TRBJ2-3, is DGGITQSPKYLFRKEGQNVTLSCEQNLNHDAMYWYRQDPGQGLRLIYYSQIVNDFQKGDIAEGYSVSREKKESFPLTVTSAQKNPTAFYLCASKIDSRDTQYFGPGTRLTVL.